There are a few counts of the clone carrying this T cell receptor (beta chain). Trimming removed 0 bases at V and 2 bases at J, with 12 bases between. Germline V lookup: CDR1 SGDLS, CDR2 YYNGEE. The CDR3 totals 15 residues. These data belong to a study of blood T cell repertoires in COVID-19. Sequenced by immunoSEQ multiplex PCR; TCRdb stores in-frame clones only, minus some. This table has over 150,000 clones, around 84% appearing once. The rearrangement uses TRBV9 and TRBJ2-7; D may be TRBD2 (5 bases). The sequence was obtained from a man aged 50 to 59 with active or convalescent COVID-19. The sample taken for sequencing was peripheral blood. The CDR3 DNA follows: TGTGCCAGCAGCGTAGCAGCGGAAGCTCCCTACGAGCAGTACTTC. Amino acid sequence: CASSVAAEAPYEQYF.